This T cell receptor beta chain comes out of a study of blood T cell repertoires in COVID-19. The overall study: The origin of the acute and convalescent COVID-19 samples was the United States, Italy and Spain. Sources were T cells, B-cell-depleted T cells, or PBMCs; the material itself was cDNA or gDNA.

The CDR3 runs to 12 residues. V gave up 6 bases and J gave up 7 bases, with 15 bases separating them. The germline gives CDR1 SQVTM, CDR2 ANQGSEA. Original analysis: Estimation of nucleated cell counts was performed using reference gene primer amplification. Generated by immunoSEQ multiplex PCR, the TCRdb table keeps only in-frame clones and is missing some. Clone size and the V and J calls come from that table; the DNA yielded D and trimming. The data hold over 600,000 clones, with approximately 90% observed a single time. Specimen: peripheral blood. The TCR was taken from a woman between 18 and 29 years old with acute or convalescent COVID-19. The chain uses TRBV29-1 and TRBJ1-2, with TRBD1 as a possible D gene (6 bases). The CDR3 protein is CSVYRASSGYTF. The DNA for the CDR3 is TGCAGCGTGTACAGGGCGTCCAGTGGCTACACCTTC. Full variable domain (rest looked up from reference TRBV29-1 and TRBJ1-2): SAVISQKPSRDICQRGTSLTIQCQVDSQVTMMFWYRQQPGQSLTLIATANQGSEATYESGFVIDKFPISRPNLTFSTLTVSNMSPEDSSIYLCSVYRASSGYTFGSGTRLTVV.